These T cell receptor beta chains were read from a single sample in a study of blood T cell repertoires in COVID-19. Sequencing was performed with immunoSEQ multiplex PCR; in TCRdb, only in-frame clones are kept and a portion is missing. The sample lists roughly 60,000 clones, more than 65% occurring once. Sequenced sample: peripheral blood. These receptor sequences come from a woman between 55 and 75 years old with acute or convalescent COVID-19. CDR3s include the opening cysteine and the closing phenylalanine or tryptophan. The D gene is left open where the match is weak.

j_gene | v_gene | d_gene | CDR3aa | CDR3nt
TRBJ1-4 | TRBV29-1 | TRBD1 | CSVARDRKNEKLFF | TGCAGCGTCGCCCGGGACAGGAAAAATGAAAAACTGTTTTTT
TRBJ1-6 | TRBV19 | NA | CASSMVRTDSPLHF | TGTGCCAGTAGTATGGTCAGGACAGATTCACCCCTCCACTTT
TRBJ1-2 | TRBV11-2 | TRBD1 | CASSPRQGSYGYTF | TGTGCCAGCAGCCCCCGACAGGGAAGCTATGGCTACACCTTC
TRBJ1-6 | TRBV6-4 | NA | CASTQGKNSPLHF | TGTGCCAGCACCCAGGGGAAGAATTCACCCCTCCACTTT
TRBJ2-3 | TRBV30 | NA | CAWSSPWGGRTDTQYF | TGTGCCTGGAGTTCCCCGTGGGGGGGCAGAACAGATACGCAGTATTTT
TRBJ1-2 | TRBV14 | NA | CASSPRGNLGYGYTF | TGTGCCAGCAGCCCAAGGGGTAATCTGGGCTATGGCTACACCTTC
TRBJ2-3 | TRBV7-2 | TRBD1 | CASSFTQGGTDTQYF | TGTGCCAGCAGTTTTACTCAGGGGGGCACAGATACGCAGTATTTT
TRBJ1-1 | TRBV30 | NA | CAWSQGTNTEAFF | TGTGCCTGGAGCCAGGGGACGAACACTGAAGCTTTCTTT
TRBJ2-5 | TRBV5-1 | TRBD1 | CASSSLDRGLGETQYF | TGCGCCAGCAGCTCCTTGGACAGGGGCCTGGGAGAGACCCAGTACTTC
TRBJ1-2 | TRBV7-9 | NA | CASSPDSNYGYTF | TGTGCCAGCAGCCCGGACAGTAACTATGGCTACACCTTC
TRBJ2-1 | TRBV19 | NA | CASSIDYYNEQFF | TGTGCCAGTAGTATAGATTACTACAATGAGCAGTTCTTC
TRBJ1-1 | TRBV7-2 | NA | CASSLRGSEAFF | TGTGCCAGCAGCTTAAGGGGGTCTGAAGCTTTCTTT
TRBJ1-2 | TRBV24-1 | NA | CATSDRPDSTYNYGYTF | TGTGCCACCAGTGACCGACCGGACAGCACTTATAACTATGGCTACACCTTC
TRBJ1-5 | TRBV27 | NA | CASRPFQGDNQPQHF | TGTGCCAGCAGGCCCTTTCAAGGGGACAATCAGCCCCAGCATTTT
TRBJ1-1 | TRBV21-1 | NA | CASSRSSRDRVNTEAFF | TGTGCCAGCAGCAGATCATCCAGGGACAGGGTGAACACTGAAGCTTTCTTT
TRBJ2-7 | TRBV6-1 | NA | CASSERTASLYEQYF | TGTGCCAGCAGTGAGAGGACAGCCTCCCTCTACGAGCAGTACTTC